The clone carrying this T cell receptor beta chain turned up a few times. The antigen is not known. The V end was cut by 5 bases, the J end by 8 bases, with 21 bases between. Germline lookup yields CDR1 LNHDA and CDR2 SQIVND (reference sequence). The CDR3 totals 15 residues. The data originate from a study of T cell repertoires in cytomegalovirus infection. TCRdb processed the reads anew with MiXCR; each CDR3 protein has one entry. The sample lists approximately 990,000 distinct CDR3 sequences; less than 35% were seen once. The source is a human donor in good health (CMV status not recorded). Some clones in this sample may be carry-over from other donors' samples. V usage is TRBV19 and J usage is TRBJ1-2, with D possibly being TRBD1 (5 bases). Sequenced material: cultured CD8+ T cells from PBMCs, taken from culture after CMV antigen stimulation. CDR3 in DNA: TGTGCCAGTAGTGGCCAAGGGGTAGATTCTCGGGGCTACACCTTC. Protein product: CASSGQGVDSRGYTF.